These 2 T cell receptor beta chains were sequenced from one sample in a study of T cells in Graves' hyperthyroidism and ophthalmopathy. Researchers amplified the TCR beta CDR3 regions from RNA transcripts. The HTBI primer set was used in a first-round RT-PCR of the TCR CDR3. From the multiplex PCR reads, TCRdb called clonotypes with MiXCR, one entry per CDR3 protein. The repertoire holds around 260,000 distinct CDR3 sequences, with around 25% as singletons. The sample comprised blood. These receptors came from a man aged 40-49 years with Graves' hyperthyroidism that later progressed to Graves' ophthalmopathy.

This clonotype was seen ten or more times. This rearrangement joins TRBV14 to TRBJ1-3, with D maybe TRBD1 (5 bases). The CDR3 length is 16 residues. The germline CDR1 and CDR2 sequences are SGHDN and FVKESK. Trimming shortened V by 3 bases and J by 2 bases, and 14 bases separated the two germline ends. The CDR3 spells CASSHDFSGPGNTIYF. CDR3 DNA: TGTGCCAGCAGCCACGATTTTTCAGGGCCTGGAAACACCATATATTTT.

This clonotype has ten or more counts. The chain uses TRBV5-6 and TRBJ1-2; no clear D. The CDR3 is 11 amino acids. Germline CDR1 and CDR2: SGHDT and YYEEEE. Between the trimmed V and J ends, which lost 4 bases and 3 bases, there was a span of 4 bases. The CDR3 nucleotides are TGTGCCAGCAGCCGGGACTATGGCTACACCTTC. It codes for CASSRDYGYTF.